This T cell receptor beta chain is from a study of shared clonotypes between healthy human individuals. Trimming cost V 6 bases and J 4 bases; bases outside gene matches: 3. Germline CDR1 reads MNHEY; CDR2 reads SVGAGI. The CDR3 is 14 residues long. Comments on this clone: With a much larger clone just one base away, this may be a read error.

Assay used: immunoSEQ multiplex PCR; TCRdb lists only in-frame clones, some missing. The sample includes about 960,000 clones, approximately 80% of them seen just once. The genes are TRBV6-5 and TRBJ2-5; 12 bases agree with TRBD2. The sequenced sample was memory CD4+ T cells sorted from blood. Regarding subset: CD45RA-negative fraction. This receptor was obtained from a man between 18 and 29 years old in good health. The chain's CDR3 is CASSGGLAGETQYF. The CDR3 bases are TGTGCCAGCAGCGGGGGACTAGCGGGAGAGACCCAGTACTTC.